The TCR beta chain under discussion was sequenced for a study of Ad26.COV2.S vaccination and SARS-CoV-2 variants. Overall study context: Donor had been placed in the Ad26.COV2.S arm of the COV1001 trial. Participants got Ad26.COV2.S intramuscularly, once or twice 56 days apart. Study-wide findings and caveats: Assessments of TCR breadth and depth may have underestimated the total T cell responses.

A remark on this clone: Antigen specificity is unknown.

The treatment is: around 19 received Ad26.COV2.S at low or high dose, single or two shots; roughly five received placebo; per-sample allocation not given. Samples analyzed were those drawn on day 63 after the first vaccine or placebo injection. The repertoire was sequenced with immunoSEQ multiplex PCR; TCRdb's copy has only in-frame clones and lacks some. The sample has a few hundred thousand clones, about 90% seen once. V was pared by 4 bases and J by 0 bases, with 14 bases between. Germline V gives CDR1 SGHTA, CDR2 FQGNSA. This CDR3 spans 16 amino acids. The specimen was peripheral blood, collected in a trial of Ad26.COV2.S vaccine versus placebo. The V gene is TRBV7-2, the J gene TRBJ2-3; no clear D gene. This TCR was recovered from a person between 18 and 60 years old who received the Ad26.COV2.S COVID-19 vaccine or a placebo. The CDR3 sequence: CASSSAQRPSTDTQYF. In DNA, the CDR3 is TGTGCCAGCAGCTCTGCACAGAGGCCTAGCACAGATACGCAGTATTTT. Filled out from reference TRBV7-2 and TRBJ2-3, the complete variable domain reads GAGVSQSPSNKVTEKGKDVELRCDPISGHTALYWYRQSLGQGLEFLIYFQGNSAPDKSGLPSDRFSAERTGGSVSTLTIQRTQQEDSAVYLCASSSAQRPSTDTQYFGPGTRLTVL.